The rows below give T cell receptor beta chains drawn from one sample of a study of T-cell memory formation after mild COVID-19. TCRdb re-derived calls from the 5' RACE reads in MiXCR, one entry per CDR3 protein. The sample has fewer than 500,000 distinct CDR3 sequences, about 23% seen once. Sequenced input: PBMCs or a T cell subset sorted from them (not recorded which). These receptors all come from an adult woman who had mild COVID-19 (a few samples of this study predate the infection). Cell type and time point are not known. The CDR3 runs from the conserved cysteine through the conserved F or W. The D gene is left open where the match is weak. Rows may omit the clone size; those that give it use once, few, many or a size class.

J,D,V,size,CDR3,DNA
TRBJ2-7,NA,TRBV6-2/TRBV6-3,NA,CASSYKVSLDEQYF,TGTGCCAGCAGTTACAAAGTCTCCTTGGACGAGCAGTACTTC
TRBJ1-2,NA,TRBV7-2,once,CASSLDGHGYTF,TGTGCCAGCAGCTTAGACGGCCACGGCTACACCTTC
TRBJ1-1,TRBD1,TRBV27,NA,CASSLLQGAEAFF,TGTGCCAGCAGTTTACTACAGGGGGCTGAAGCTTTCTTT
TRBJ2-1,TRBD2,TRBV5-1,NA,CASSPRDYLWFF,TGCGCCAGCAGCCCCCGGGACTACCTCTGGTTCTTC
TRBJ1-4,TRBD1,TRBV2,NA,CASSDRGLANEKLFF,TGTGCCAGTTCGGACAGGGGGCTGGCTAATGAAAAACTGTTTTTT
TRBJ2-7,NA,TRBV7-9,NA,CASSLLRASYEQYF,TGTGCCAGCAGCTTGCTCAGGGCATCCTACGAGCAGTACTTC
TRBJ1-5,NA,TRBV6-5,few,CASSSGSGADQPQHF,TGTGCCAGCAGTTCGGGGTCCGGCGCCGATCAGCCCCAGCATTTT
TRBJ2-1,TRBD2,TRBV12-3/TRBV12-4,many,CASRLSGSAWRPQFF,TGTGCCAGCCGACTTAGCGGGAGCGCATGGCGACCGCAGTTCTTC
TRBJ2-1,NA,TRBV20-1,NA,CSATAGNFYNEQFF,TGCAGCGCTACAGCGGGTAACTTCTACAATGAGCAGTTCTTC
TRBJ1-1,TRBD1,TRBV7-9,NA,CASSFGGTGGTEAFF,TGTGCCAGCAGCTTTGGCGGGACAGGGGGCACTGAAGCTTTCTTT
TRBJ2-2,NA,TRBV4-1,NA,CASSQEGGANTGELFF,TGCGCCAGCAGCCAAGAGGGGGGGGCTAACACCGGGGAGCTGTTTTTT
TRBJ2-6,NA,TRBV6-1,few,CASSGSPGSGANVLTF,TGTGCCAGCAGTGGTTCCCCCGGCTCTGGGGCCAACGTCCTGACTTTC
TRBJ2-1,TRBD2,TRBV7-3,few,CASSLLPLAGRYEQFF,TGTGCCAGCAGCTTACTTCCCCTAGCGGGAAGATATGAGCAGTTCTTC
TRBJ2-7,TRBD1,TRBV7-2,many,CASSSRTGTNEQYF,TGTGCCAGCAGCTCCAGGACAGGGACAAACGAGCAGTACTTC
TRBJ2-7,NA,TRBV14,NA,CASSQDLVAPRQQYF,TGTGCCAGCAGCCAAGATTTGGTAGCTCCCCGACAGCAGTACTTC
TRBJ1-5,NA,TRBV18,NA,CASSLRGRSGNQPQHF,TGTGCCAGCTCACTTAGAGGGAGATCTGGCAATCAGCCCCAGCATTTT
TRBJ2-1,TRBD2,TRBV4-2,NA,CASSQDGAAGGYNEQFF,TGTGCCAGCAGCCAAGATGGGGCAGCGGGGGGTTACAATGAGCAGTTCTTC
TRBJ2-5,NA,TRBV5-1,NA,CASTGSGQETQYF,TGCGCCAGCACGGGGAGCGGGCAAGAGACCCAGTACTTC
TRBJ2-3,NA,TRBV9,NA,CASSAIGETDTQYF,TGTGCCAGCAGCGCGATCGGGGAAACAGATACGCAGTATTTT
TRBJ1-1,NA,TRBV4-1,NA,CASSRVGDTEAFF,TGCGCCAGCAGCAGAGTGGGGGACACTGAAGCTTTCTTT
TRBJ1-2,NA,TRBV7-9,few,CASRYRPDYGYTF,TGTGCCAGCAGGTATAGACCAGATTATGGCTACACCTTC
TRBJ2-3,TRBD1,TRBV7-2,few,CASSLVPGQGMTDTQYF,TGTGCCAGCAGCTTAGTTCCGGGACAGGGGATGACAGATACGCAGTATTTT
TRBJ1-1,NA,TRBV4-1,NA,CASSSSTVAFF,TGCGCCAGCAGCTCGTCCACCGTGGCTTTCTTT
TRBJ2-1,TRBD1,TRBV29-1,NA,CSAHSGQFYNEQFF,TGCAGCGCCCATTCGGGACAGTTCTACAATGAGCAGTTCTTC
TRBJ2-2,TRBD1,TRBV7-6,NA,CASSLGAGGANTGELFF,TGTGCCAGCAGCTTAGGGGCAGGGGGCGCGAACACCGGGGAGCTGTTTTTT
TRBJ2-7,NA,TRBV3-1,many,CASSQVAYEQYF,TGTGCCAGCAGCCAAGTTGCGTACGAGCAGTACTTC
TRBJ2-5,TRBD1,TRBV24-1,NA,CATSDPGQLQETQYF,TGTGCCACCAGTGATCCGGGACAGCTTCAAGAGACCCAGTACTTC
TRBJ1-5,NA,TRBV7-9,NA,CASSLGGRGRQPQHF,TGTGCCAGCAGCTTAGGGGGCAGGGGACGACAGCCCCAGCATTTT
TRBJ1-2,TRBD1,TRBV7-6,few,CASSGGQGKANYGYTF,TGTGCCAGCAGCGGCGGACAGGGGAAGGCTAACTATGGCTACACCTTC
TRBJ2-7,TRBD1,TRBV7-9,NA,CASRRDRGSPYEQYF,TGTGCCAGCAGACGCGACAGGGGGTCGCCCTACGAGCAGTACTTC
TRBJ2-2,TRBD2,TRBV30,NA,CAWRPGTRNTGELFF,TGTGCCTGGAGGCCCGGGACTAGGAACACCGGGGAGCTGTTTTTT
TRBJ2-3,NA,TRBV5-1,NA,CASSLNPGTGFGDTQYF,TGCGCCAGCAGCTTGAATCCTGGGACGGGGTTTGGAGATACGCAGTATTTT
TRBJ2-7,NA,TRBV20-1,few,CSAGKLAGQYEQYF,TGCAGTGCTGGGAAGTTAGCAGGGCAATACGAGCAGTACTTC
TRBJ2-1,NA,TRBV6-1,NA,CASSDTGRGSYNEQFF,TGTGCCAGCAGTGACACAGGGCGCGGCTCCTACAATGAGCAGTTCTTC
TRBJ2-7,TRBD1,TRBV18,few,CASSPLGQGYEQYF,TGTGCCAGCTCACCTCTGGGACAGGGCTACGAGCAGTACTTC
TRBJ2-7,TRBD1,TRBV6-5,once,CASSYSGTGEREQYF,TGTGCCAGCAGTTACTCCGGGACAGGGGAGAGGGAGCAGTACTTC
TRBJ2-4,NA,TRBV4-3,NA,CASSQEVWAQAKNIQYF,TGCGCCAGCAGCCAAGAAGTCTGGGCTCAAGCCAAAAACATTCAGTACTTC
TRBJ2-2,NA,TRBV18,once,CASSRAGYLAGELFF,TGTGCCAGCTCAAGGGCGGGATATCTGGCCGGGGAGCTGTTTTTT
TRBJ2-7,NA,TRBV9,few,CASSVGGDTYEQYF,TGTGCCAGCAGCGTGGGGGGTGATACCTACGAGCAGTACTTC
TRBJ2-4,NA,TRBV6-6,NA,CASSYSSQRAKNIQYF,TGTGCCAGCAGTTACTCGAGTCAGCGAGCCAAAAACATTCAGTACTTC
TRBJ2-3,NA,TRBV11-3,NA,CASSLAGVGDTQYF,TGTGCCAGCAGCTTAGCGGGAGTAGGAGATACGCAGTATTTT
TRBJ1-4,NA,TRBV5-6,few,CASSLQGVEKLFF,TGTGCCAGCAGTTTACAGGGCGTTGAAAAACTGTTTTTT
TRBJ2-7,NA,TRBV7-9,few,CASRTYRDEQYF,TGTGCCAGCAGGACCTACAGGGACGAGCAGTACTTC
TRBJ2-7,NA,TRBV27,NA,CASSQIDSTYEQYF,TGTGCCAGCAGTCAAATCGACAGCACCTACGAGCAGTACTTC
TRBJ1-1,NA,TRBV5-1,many,CASSFGNTEAFF,TGCGCCAGCAGCTTTGGGAACACTGAAGCTTTCTTT
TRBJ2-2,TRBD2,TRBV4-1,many,CASSRLLAGNTGELFF,TGCGCCAGCAGCCGACTACTAGCGGGGAACACCGGGGAGCTGTTTTTT
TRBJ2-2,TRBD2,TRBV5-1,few,CASSEGLAGGPNTGELFF,TGCGCCAGCAGCGAGGGACTAGCGGGAGGGCCGAACACCGGGGAGCTGTTTTTT
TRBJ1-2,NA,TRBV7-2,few,CASSFGAGRLKYGYTF,TGTGCCAGCAGCTTTGGGGCAGGCCGCCTCAAGTATGGCTACACCTTC
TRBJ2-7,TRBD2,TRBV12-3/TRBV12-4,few,CASSFTGGAYEQYF,TGTGCCAGCAGTTTCACCGGGGGGGCTTACGAGCAGTACTTC